These 15 T cell receptor beta chains were sequenced from one sample in a study of shared clonotypes between healthy human individuals. Sequencing was performed with immunoSEQ multiplex PCR; in TCRdb, only in-frame clones are kept and a portion is missing. Of roughly 2.5 million clones in the sample, around 90% were seen once. Material for sequencing was naive CD4+ T cells sorted from blood. Documented subset: CD45RA+ positively selected. Receptors originate from a man aged 18 to 30 in good health.

This clone was recorded only once. V usage is TRBV30 and J usage is TRBJ2-6; no clear D. The CDR3 is 16 residues long. Looked up from germline, CDR1 is GTSNPN and CDR2 is SVGIG (reference sequence). V gave up 1 base and J gave up 4 bases, with 14 bases separating them. The CDR3 DNA reads as TGTGCCTGGAGTGCTCACGGTCAACCCGGGGCCAACGTCCTGACTTTC. Translating it yields CAWSAHGQPGANVLTF.

This sequence joins TRBV7-9 and TRBJ2-7; TRBD1 matches 8 bases. Germline V CDR1 and CDR2: SEHNR, FQNEAQ (reference sequence). This CDR3 spans 16 amino acids. Unmatched junction bases numbered 10, after V lost 4 bases and J lost 2 bases. CDR3 sequence reads: CASSYAGTGNTYEQYF. In DNA form, the CDR3 reads TGTGCCAGCAGCTACGCCGGGACAGGAAACACCTACGAGCAGTACTTC.

This clone occurred a few times. The J gene is TRBJ1-5, the V gene TRBV30; D not certain. V dropped 4 bases and J dropped 4 bases, with 11 bases sitting between them. Germline V CDR1 and CDR2: GTSNPN, SVGIG (reference sequence). The CDR3 length is 13 residues. The CDR3 DNA reads as TGTGCCTGGATAAGTGCCTTGAATCAGCCCCAGCATTTT. Residues: CAWISALNQPQHF.

This chain links TRBV29-1 with TRBJ2-3; 9 bases align to TRBD2. Losses at the gene ends were 4 bases for V and 4 bases for J; bases not matched to a gene: 3. In germline, CDR1 is SQVTM, CDR2 ANQGSEA. The CDR3 totals 13 residues. The CDR3 DNA reads TGCAGCGTTGGTCTAGCGGGACCAGATACGCAGTATTTT. The encoded protein is CSVGLAGPDTQYF.

V usage is TRBV18 and J usage is TRBJ2-1; TRBD2 is a possible D gene (5 bases). Germline-derived CDR1 and CDR2 are KGHSH and LQKENI. V was clipped by 3 bases and J by 9 bases, with 15 bases between them. This CDR3 comprises 14 residues. CDR3: CASSPRLSLAEQFF. The CDR3 DNA reads as TGTGCCAGCTCACCTCGACTGAGTCTAGCTGAGCAGTTCTTC.

V and J are TRBV5-1 and TRBJ2-3; D perhaps matches TRBD1 (6 bases). The germline CDR1 and CDR2 sequences are SGHRS and YFSETQ. CDR3 length: 16 amino acids. Between the trimmed V and J ends, which lost 0 bases and 4 bases, there was a span of 15 bases. CDR3 DNA sequence: TGCGCCAGCAGCTTGGGAGCAGGGACAAGCGCAGATACGCAGTATTTT. Its translation: CASSLGAGTSADTQYF.

The V call is TRBV2, the J call TRBJ2-2; 10 bases align to TRBD1. The CDR3 length is 12 residues. The germline V gene encodes CDR1 SNHLY and CDR2 FYNNEI. V trimming: 11 bases; J trimming: 3 bases; junction bases outside the gene matches: 0. CDR3 in amino acids: CAGTGDTGELFF. For the CDR3, the DNA is TGTGCCGGGACAGGGGACACCGGGGAGCTGTTTTTT.

This sequence joins TRBV27 and TRBJ2-7; D is ambiguous. V gave up 4 bases and J gave up 1 base, with 17 bases separating them. The length of the CDR3 is 16 residues. Germline values: CDR1 MNHEY, CDR2 SMNVEV (reference sequence). This CDR3 is CASSSRAAVRSYEQYF. The CDR3, as DNA: TGTGCCAGCAGTTCCCGTGCGGCAGTCCGGTCCTACGAGCAGTACTTC.

For this clone: A junction end diverges from the germline sequence, so it may reflect a read error. The chain has TRBV30 and TRBJ2-2; tentatively, D is TRBD2 (5 bases). The germline gives CDR1 GTSNPN, CDR2 SVGIG (reference sequence). CDR3 length: 15 amino acids. The CDR3 loop is CTWRRPPTNTGELFF. CDR3 coding DNA: TGTACCTGGAGGAGGCCCCCGACGAACACCGGGGAGCTGTTTTTT.

The CDR3, as DNA: TGTGCCAGCAGCGGATCCGGGACAGGGCCGGAAAAACTGTTTTTT. Translated: CASSGSGTGPEKLFF. The rearrangement uses TRBV9 and TRBJ1-4; 9 nucleotides agree with TRBD1. CDR1 SGDLS and CDR2 YYNGEE come from the germline V gene. V shed 3 bases, J shed 8 bases, and the junction held 8 bases outside the gene matches. The CDR3 loop spans 15 amino acids.

This clone occurred a few times. The V gene is TRBV5-4, the J gene TRBJ2-7; D may be TRBD1 (5 bases). CDR1 and CDR2 (germline): SGHNT, YYREEE (reference sequence). V lost 2 bases and J lost 12, with 15 bases in between. The CDR3 contains 12 residues. CDR3 bases: TGTGCCAGCAGCTTCTTTCACAGGTATGGGTACTTC. As protein: CASSFFHRYGYF.

V is TRBV10-3 and J is TRBJ2-7; D ambiguous. Germline assignment: CDR1 ENHRY and CDR2 SYGVKD. Trimming stripped 3 bases from V and 2 bases from J, with 11 bases between. The CDR3 has 14 amino acids. This CDR3 is CAISEGQTAYEQYF. For the CDR3, the DNA is TGTGCCATCAGTGAAGGGCAGACTGCCTACGAGCAGTACTTC.

This clone came up once. The chain employs TRBV10-1 and TRBJ2-2; the D is unclear. V was cut by 2 bases and J by 7 bases, with 17 bases left in between. Per germline, CDR1 WNHNN and CDR2 SYGVQD (reference sequence). The CDR3 covers 16 residues. The CDR3 DNA reads TGCGCCAGCAGTGAGGCCCGTAAGCCGGGCAACGGGGAGCTGTTTTTT. This encodes CASSEARKPGNGELFF.

In the case of this clone: The sample carries other DNA sequences with the same CDR3. The rearrangement links TRBV5-1 to TRBJ1-3; D might be TRBD1 (6 bases). The CDR3 is 14 amino acids. V lost 4 bases, J lost 0 bases, and 8 bases lay in between. The V gene's germline CDR1 is SGHRS and CDR2 YFSETQ. In DNA form, the CDR3 reads TGCGCCAGCAGCCTAGGGGGCTCTGGAAACACCATATATTTT. Amino acids: CASSLGGSGNTIYF.

As regards this clone: Other DNA sequences from this sample encode an identical CDR3 as well. The rearrangement links TRBV27 to TRBJ2-6; D remains ambiguous. V lost 6 bases to trimming and J lost 0 bases, with 3 bases between them. Germline V CDR1 and CDR2: MNHEY, SMNVEV (reference sequence). The CDR3 is made up of 13 amino acids. This chain's CDR3 is CASSSSGANVLTF. DNA of the CDR3: TGTGCCAGCAGCTCCTCTGGGGCCAACGTCCTGACTTTC.